The rows below give T cell receptor beta chains drawn from one sample of a study of Ad26.COV2.S vaccination and SARS-CoV-2 variants. Only in-frame clones appear in the TCRdb table, and some are missing; sequencing was by immunoSEQ multiplex PCR. The sample lists 180,000 or so clones, around 88% seen once, with more than 4.5% in the top ten. Sequenced material: peripheral blood, taken after recovery from COVID-19. These TCRs come from a human donor who had recovered from COVID-19. The CDR3 runs from the conserved cysteine through the conserved F or W. D genes are given only for firm matches. Not all rows give a size; the values are once, few, many and, for expanded clones, a class.

J	D	size	V	DNA	CDR3
TRBJ1-1	.	.	TRBV3-1/TRBV3-2	TGTGCCAGCAGCCAATCTGGGGGTTTCACTGAAGCTTTCTTT	CASSQSGGFTEAFF
TRBJ2-7	.	.	TRBV5-4	TGTGCCAGCAGCTTGGCGGTCGAGGGGCGCTCCTACGAGCAGTACTTC	CASSLAVEGRSYEQYF
TRBJ2-2	TRBD1	.	TRBV5-1	TGCGCCAGCAGGATAGAGGGGGCGGGCACCGGGGAGCTGTTTTTT	CASRIEGAGTGELFF
TRBJ1-2	.	.	TRBV28	TGTGCCAGCGGATGGGACCCTCTGGGCTATGGCTACACCTTC	CASGWDPLGYGYTF
TRBJ2-1	.	.	TRBV5-6	TGTGCCAGCCGGTTTTTCGGAGCAGCCCTGGATGAGCAGTTCTTC	CASRFFGAALDEQFF
TRBJ2-1	TRBD2	.	TRBV3-1/TRBV3-2	TGTGCCAGCAGCCCTCTCTCGCGGGGGGGTTACAATGAGCAGTTCTTC	CASSPLSRGGYNEQFF
TRBJ1-1	TRBD1	once	TRBV7-9	TGTGCCAGCAGCCTTACAGGGGAGACTGAAGCTTTCTTT	CASSLTGETEAFF
TRBJ1-5	.	.	TRBV19	TGTGCCAGTAGTACAGGGTATCAGCCCCAGCATTTT	CASSTGYQPQHF
TRBJ1-3	.	.	TRBV3-1/TRBV3-2	TGTGCCAGCAGCCAGGCGCGAAACACCATATATTTT	CASSQARNTIYF
TRBJ1-3	TRBD1	.	TRBV30	TGTGCCTGGAGTCGCGGGACAGAGACAAACACCATATATTTT	CAWSRGTETNTIYF
TRBJ2-7	TRBD1	.	TRBV3-1/TRBV3-2	TGTGCCAGCAGCCAAGTCCCCTCGGGACAGGGCTCCTACGAGCAGTACTTC	CASSQVPSGQGSYEQYF
TRBJ2-2	.	.	TRBV6-5	TGTGCCAGCGAACAACAGAACACCGGGGAGCTGTTTTTT	CASEQQNTGELFF
TRBJ2-5	.	.	TRBV20-1	TGCAGTGCTTCAGGGAAAGAGACCCAGTACTTC	CSASGKETQYF
TRBJ2-7	TRBD2	.	TRBV5-6	TGTGCCAGCAGCTTAGGGCTAGCGGGAGCCGAGCAGTACTTC	CASSLGLAGAEQYF
TRBJ2-2	.	.	TRBV7-3	TGTGCCAGCAGCTTACCCGACGGGGAGCTGTTTTTT	CASSLPDGELFF
TRBJ1-6	.	once	TRBV7-9	TGTGCCAGCACCCGTGATAATTCACCCCTCCACTTT	CASTRDNSPLHF
TRBJ1-6	.	.	TRBV6-5	TGTGCCAGCGGTAGGGGTAATTCACCCCTCCACTTT	CASGRGNSPLHF
TRBJ2-7	.	.	TRBV6-6	TGTGCCAGCAGTTACTTCAGACAGACCTACGAGCAGTACTTC	CASSYFRQTYEQYF
TRBJ1-6	.	.	TRBV5-6	TGTGCCAGCAGCTATGCAGGGTCCAAATCAAATTCACCCCTCCACTTT	CASSYAGSKSNSPLHF
TRBJ1-2	TRBD1	.	TRBV7-2	TGTGCCAGCAGCTTAACGGGGGACAGGGCCACTAGTGGCTACACCTTC	CASSLTGDRATSGYTF
TRBJ2-7	TRBD1	.	TRBV6-5	TGTGCCAGCCTCCCGGGACAGGGTATCCACGAGCAGTACTTC	CASLPGQGIHEQYF
TRBJ1-2	.	.	TRBV9	TGTGCCAGCAGCGTAGACAGGGAAAACTATGGCTACACCTTC	CASSVDRENYGYTF
TRBJ2-5	.	.	TRBV5-1	TGCGCCAGCAGCGCTGTTAGCGGAAGGGGAGAGACCCAGTACTTC	CASSAVSGRGETQYF
TRBJ1-2	.	.	TRBV5-1	TGCGCCAGCAGCTCTTCTGGCGTTGGCCCCTATGGCTACACCTTC	CASSSSGVGPYGYTF
TRBJ2-1	TRBD2	.	TRBV28	TGTGCCAGCAGTTCCCCAGCGGGGGTGTACAATGAGCAGTTCTTC	CASSSPAGVYNEQFF